This T cell receptor (beta chain) was recorded in a study of blood T cell repertoires in COVID-19. Trimming took 0 bases from V and 5 from J; bases not matched to a gene: 11. The germline CDR1 and CDR2 sequences are SQVTM and ANQGSEA. The CDR3 runs to 16 residues. Here immunoSEQ multiplex PCR was the method, and the copy in TCRdb shows in-frame clones only, minus some. Among under 250,000 clones, 84% were seen once, and the ten largest hold less than 5.5%. This sequence was found in a man between 50 and 59 years old with active or convalescent COVID-19. The chain has TRBV29-1 and TRBJ2-3; 7 positions match TRBD1. The sample was peripheral blood. CDR3 coding DNA: TGCAGCGTTGAAGATAAGGGCAGGGGGATTGGAGATACGCAGTATTTT. It yields the protein CSVEDKGRGIGDTQYF.